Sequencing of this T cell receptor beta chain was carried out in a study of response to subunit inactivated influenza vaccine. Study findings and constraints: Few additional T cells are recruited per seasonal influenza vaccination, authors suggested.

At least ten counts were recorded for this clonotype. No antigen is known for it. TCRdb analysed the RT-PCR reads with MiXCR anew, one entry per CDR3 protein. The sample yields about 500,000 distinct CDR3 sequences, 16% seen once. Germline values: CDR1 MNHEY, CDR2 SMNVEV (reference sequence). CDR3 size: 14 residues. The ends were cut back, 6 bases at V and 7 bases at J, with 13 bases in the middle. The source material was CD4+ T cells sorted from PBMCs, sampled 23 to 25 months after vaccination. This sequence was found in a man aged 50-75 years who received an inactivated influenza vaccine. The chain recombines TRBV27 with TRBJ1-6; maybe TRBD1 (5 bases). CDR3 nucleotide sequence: TGTGCCAGCAGCCCGGGACGGTGGAATTCACCCCTCCACTTT. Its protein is CASSPGRWNSPLHF.